This T cell receptor (beta chain) emerged from a study of regulatory T cells in long-lasting Graves disease. Study-level findings and limits: Owing to a sample size that was small, accuracy may have been reduced. Persistent disease exhibited a predilection for TRBV28, TRBJ1-2 and TRBJ2-5.

TCR beta libraries were built with iRepertoire HTBI primers and Arm-PCR of CDR3 regions. TCRdb re-called the multiplex PCR reads with MiXCR, one entry per CDR3 protein. Found here are 200,000 to 250,000 distinct CDR3 sequences, around 20% of them singletons; the top ten hold approximately 15%. There are a few counts of this clonotype. Antigen unknown. Germline and junction disagree at one end, which may indicate a read error. Germline CDR1 PRHDT, CDR2 FYEKMQ (reference sequence). The CDR3 runs to 16 residues. Time point described: newly diagnosed GD, antithyroid drugs for less than 3 months. PBMC RNA was the source of the TCR library.

The TCR comes from a female donor with Graves disease. V usage is TRBV13 and J usage is TRBJ2-7; 13 bases are a match to TRBD2. Material: peripheral blood mononuclear cells (PBMCs), obtained at new diagnosis, from a patient treated with antithyroid drugs. The CDR3 loop is CASSQATSGGSYEQYF. In nucleotides, the CDR3 is TGCGCCAGCAGCCAGGCGACTAGCGGGGGGTCCTACGAGCAGTACTTC.